Presented here are 6 T cell receptor beta chains from one specimen sequenced in a study of blood T cell repertoires in COVID-19. The data were produced by immunoSEQ multiplex PCR, yet TCRdb's version contains in-frame clones alone and is incomplete. The sample holds approximately 220,000 clones, approximately 83% seen once. Sequenced input: PBMCs or T cells enriched from blood (not recorded which). These receptors were obtained from a woman aged 45-60 years who had been exposed to COVID-19.

The chain couples TRBV19 to TRBJ2-1; a possible D gene is TRBD2 (6 bases). From germline, CDR1 is LNHDA and CDR2 SQIVND (reference sequence). Trimming stripped 3 bases from V and 3 bases from J, with 12 bases between. The CDR3 extends over 15 amino acids. CDR3 sequence reads: CASSIRPAGYNEQFF. DNA for the CDR3: TGTGCCAGTAGTATTCGGCCAGCGGGCTACAATGAGCAGTTCTTC.

V and J are TRBV6-5 and TRBJ1-4; D is unresolved. The germline gives CDR1 MNHEY, CDR2 SVGAGI. The CDR3 spans 14 residues. Trimming pared 3 bases from V and 0 bases from J, leaving 5 bases between. CDR3 loop: CASSYIPTNEKLFF. CDR3 coding DNA: TGTGCCAGCAGTTATATTCCAACTAATGAAAAACTGTTTTTT.

The V gene is TRBV7-2, the J gene TRBJ1-2, with 8 bases identical to TRBD1. V lost 1 base to trimming and J lost 2 bases; unmatched junction nucleotides: 9. CDR1 and CDR2 (germline): SGHTA, FQGNSA. The CDR3 is made up of 17 amino acids. The CDR3 reads CASSLGGQEGTNYGYTF. The DNA of the CDR3 is TGTGCCAGCAGCTTAGGGGGACAGGAAGGCACGAACTATGGCTACACCTTC.

V gene TRBV19 combines with J gene TRBJ1-5, with D possibly matching TRBD1 (5 bases). The CDR3 runs 14 residues. Germline CDR1 LNHDA, CDR2 SQIVND (reference sequence). Deletions cut 7 bases from V and 2 bases from J, with 12 bases between. CDR3 DNA sequence: TGTGCCAGTATGATGGGCAGGGGCAATCAGCCCCAGCATTTT. It codes for CASMMGRGNQPQHF.

V is TRBV28 and J is TRBJ2-7, with TRBD1 matching 9 bases. With V trimmed by 1 base and J by 6 bases, 1 base remained unmatched. The CDR3 covers 13 residues. CDR1 and CDR2 from the germline V gene are MDHEN and SYDVKM. The CDR3 coding sequence is TGTGCCAGCAGTTTATTGGACAGGGGCGAGCAGTACTTC. Protein product: CASSLLDRGEQYF.

This chain joins TRBV19 and TRBJ2-3; TRBD2 aligns across 9 bases. This CDR3 has 18 residues. The V segment lost 2 bases and the J segment 3 bases; nucleotides outside the gene matches: 12. Germline-derived CDR1 and CDR2 are LNHDA and SQIVND (reference sequence). DNA for the CDR3: TGTGCCAGTAGTATAATAGGGGGGATAGCGGGGGCTACAGATACGCAGTATTTT. Residues: CASSIIGGIAGATDTQYF.